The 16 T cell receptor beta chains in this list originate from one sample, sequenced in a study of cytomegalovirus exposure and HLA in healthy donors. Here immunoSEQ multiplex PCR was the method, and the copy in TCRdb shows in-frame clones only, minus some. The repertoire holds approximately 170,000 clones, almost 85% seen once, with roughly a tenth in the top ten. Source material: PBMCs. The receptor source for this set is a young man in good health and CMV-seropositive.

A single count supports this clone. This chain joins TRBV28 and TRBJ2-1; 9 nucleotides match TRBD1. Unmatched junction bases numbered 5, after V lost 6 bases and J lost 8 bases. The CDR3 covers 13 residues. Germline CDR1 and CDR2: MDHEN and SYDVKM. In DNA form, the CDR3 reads TGTGCCAGCAGATCGGGACAGGGCGATGAGCAGTTCTTC. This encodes CASRSGQGDEQFF.

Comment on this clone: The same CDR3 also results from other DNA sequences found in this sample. The CDR3 DNA reads TGTGCCAGCAGTTTGTGGCAGGGCAATCAGCCCCAGCATTTT. It yields the protein CASSLWQGNQPQHF. The chain recombines TRBV28 with TRBJ1-5; D call uncertain. Germline values: CDR1 MDHEN, CDR2 SYDVKM. The CDR3 sequence is 14 residues long. Trimming took off 3 bases at V and 2 bases at J, with 8 bases between the two ends.

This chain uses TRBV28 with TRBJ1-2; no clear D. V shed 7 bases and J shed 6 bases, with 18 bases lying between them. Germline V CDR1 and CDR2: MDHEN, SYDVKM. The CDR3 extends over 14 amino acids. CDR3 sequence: CASTLGSEYHGYTF. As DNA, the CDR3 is TGTGCCAGCACCCTGGGCTCAGAGTACCATGGCTACACCTTC.

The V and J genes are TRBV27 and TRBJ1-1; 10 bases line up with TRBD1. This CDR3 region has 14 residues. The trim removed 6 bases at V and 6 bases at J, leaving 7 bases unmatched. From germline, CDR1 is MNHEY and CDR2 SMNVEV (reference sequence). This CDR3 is CASSPDRGWAEAFF. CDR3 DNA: TGTGCCAGCAGCCCGGACAGGGGGTGGGCTGAAGCTTTCTTT.

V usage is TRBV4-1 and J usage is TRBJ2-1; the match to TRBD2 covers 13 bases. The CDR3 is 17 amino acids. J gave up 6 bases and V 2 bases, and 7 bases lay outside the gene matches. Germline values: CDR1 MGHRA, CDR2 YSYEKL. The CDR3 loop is CASSQRILAGGSNEQFF. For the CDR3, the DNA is TGCGCCAGCAGCCAACGAATACTAGCGGGAGGGAGCAATGAGCAGTTCTTC.

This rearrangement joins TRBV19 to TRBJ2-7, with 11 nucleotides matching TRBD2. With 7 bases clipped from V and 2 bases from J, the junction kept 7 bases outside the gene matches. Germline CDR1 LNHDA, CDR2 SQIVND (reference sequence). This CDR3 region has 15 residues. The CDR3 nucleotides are TGTGCCAGTATGGCCGGGACTAGCGGTGCCTACGAGCAGTACTTC. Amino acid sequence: CASMAGTSGAYEQYF.

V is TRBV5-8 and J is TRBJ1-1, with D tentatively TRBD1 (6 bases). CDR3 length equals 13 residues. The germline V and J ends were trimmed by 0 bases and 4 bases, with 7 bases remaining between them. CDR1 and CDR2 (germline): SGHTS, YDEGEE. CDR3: CASSLDRATEAFF. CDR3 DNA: TGTGCCAGCAGCTTGGACAGGGCCACTGAAGCTTTCTTT.

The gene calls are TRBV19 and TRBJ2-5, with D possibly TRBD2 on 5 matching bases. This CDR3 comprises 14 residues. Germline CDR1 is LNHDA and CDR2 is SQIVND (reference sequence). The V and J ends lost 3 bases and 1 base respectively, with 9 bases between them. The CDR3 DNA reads TGTGCCAGTAGTATCAGGACTGGCCAAGAGACCCAGTACTTC. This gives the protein CASSIRTGQETQYF.

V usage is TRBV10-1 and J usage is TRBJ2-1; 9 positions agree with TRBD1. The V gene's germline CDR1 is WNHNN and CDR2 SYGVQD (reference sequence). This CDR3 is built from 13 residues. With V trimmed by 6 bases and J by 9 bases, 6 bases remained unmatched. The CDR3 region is CASRPGQGGEQFF. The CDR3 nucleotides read TGCGCCAGCAGACCGGGACAGGGTGGTGAGCAGTTCTTC.

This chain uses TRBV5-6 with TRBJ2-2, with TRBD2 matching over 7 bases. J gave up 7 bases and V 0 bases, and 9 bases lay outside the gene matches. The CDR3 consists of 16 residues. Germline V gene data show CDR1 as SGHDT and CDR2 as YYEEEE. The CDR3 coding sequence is TGTGCCAGCAGCTTGGCGACTAGCTGGAAGAACGGGGAGCTGTTTTTT. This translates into CASSLATSWKNGELFF.

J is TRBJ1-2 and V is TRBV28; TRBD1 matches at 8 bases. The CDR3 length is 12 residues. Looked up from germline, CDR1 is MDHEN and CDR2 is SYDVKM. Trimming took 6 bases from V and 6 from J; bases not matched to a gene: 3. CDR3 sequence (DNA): TGTGCCAGCAGCGGGACAGGACATGGCTACACCTTC. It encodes CASSGTGHGYTF.

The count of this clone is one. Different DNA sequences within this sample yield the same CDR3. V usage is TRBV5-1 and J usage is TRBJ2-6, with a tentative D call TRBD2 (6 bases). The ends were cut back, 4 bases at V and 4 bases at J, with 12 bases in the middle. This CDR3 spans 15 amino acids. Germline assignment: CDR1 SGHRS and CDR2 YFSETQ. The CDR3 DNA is TGCGCCAGCAGCCTCGGGGGAACCGGGGCCAACGTCCTGACTTTC. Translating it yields CASSLGGTGANVLTF.

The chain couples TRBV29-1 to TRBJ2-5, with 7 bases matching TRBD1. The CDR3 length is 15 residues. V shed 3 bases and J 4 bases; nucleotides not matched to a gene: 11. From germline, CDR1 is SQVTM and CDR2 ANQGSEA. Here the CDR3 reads CSVEGPGGGRETQYF. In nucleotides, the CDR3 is TGCAGCGTTGAGGGTCCAGGGGGTGGCCGAGAGACCCAGTACTTC.

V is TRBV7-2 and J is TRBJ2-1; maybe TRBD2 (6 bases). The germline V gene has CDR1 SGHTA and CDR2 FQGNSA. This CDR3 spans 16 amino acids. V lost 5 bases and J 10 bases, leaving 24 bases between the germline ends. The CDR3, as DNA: TGTGCCAGCAGCCTAAGAGGAGGGGCGCGAGTTGGAGAGCAGTTCTTC. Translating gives CASSLRGGARVGEQFF.

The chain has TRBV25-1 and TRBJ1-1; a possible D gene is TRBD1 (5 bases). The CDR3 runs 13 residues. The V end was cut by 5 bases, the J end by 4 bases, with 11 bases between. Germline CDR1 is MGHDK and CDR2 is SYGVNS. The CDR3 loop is CASSIPGGTEAFF. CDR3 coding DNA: TGTGCCAGCAGTATCCCCGGGGGCACTGAAGCTTTCTTT.

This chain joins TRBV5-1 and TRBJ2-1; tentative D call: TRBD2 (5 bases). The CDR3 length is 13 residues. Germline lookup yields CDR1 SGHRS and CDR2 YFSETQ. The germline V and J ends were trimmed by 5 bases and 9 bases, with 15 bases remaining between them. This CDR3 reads CASRGVGDREQFF. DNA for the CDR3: TGCGCCAGCAGGGGAGTCGGGGATCGTGAGCAGTTCTTC.